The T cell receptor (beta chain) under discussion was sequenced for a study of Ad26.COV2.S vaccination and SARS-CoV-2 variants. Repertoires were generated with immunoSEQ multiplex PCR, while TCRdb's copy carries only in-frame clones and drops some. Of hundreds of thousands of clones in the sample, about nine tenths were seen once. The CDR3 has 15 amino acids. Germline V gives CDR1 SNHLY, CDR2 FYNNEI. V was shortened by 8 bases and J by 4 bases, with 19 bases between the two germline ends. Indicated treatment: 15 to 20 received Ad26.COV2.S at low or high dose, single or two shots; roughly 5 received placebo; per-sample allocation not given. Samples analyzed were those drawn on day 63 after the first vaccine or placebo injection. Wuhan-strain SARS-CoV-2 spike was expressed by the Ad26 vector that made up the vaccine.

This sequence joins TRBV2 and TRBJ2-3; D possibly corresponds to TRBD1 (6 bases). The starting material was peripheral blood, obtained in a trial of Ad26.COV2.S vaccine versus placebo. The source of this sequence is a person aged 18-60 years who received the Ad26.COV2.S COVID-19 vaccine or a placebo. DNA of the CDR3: TGTGCCAGCGCGCTACAGGGAATGGTCGCAGATACGCAGTATTTT. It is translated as CASALQGMVADTQYF.